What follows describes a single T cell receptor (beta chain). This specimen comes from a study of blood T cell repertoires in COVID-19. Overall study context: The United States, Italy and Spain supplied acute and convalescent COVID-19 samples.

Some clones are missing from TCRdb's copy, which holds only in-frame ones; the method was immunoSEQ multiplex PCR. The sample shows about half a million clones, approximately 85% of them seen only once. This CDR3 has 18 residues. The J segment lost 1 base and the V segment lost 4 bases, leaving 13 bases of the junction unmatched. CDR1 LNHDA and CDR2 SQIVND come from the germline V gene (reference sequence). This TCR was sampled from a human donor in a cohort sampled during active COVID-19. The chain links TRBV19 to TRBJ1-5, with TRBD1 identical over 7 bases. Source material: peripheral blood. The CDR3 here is CASSTNMGGQLSNQPQHF. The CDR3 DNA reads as TGTGCCAGTAGTACTAATATGGGGGGACAGCTAAGCAATCAGCCCCAGCATTTT. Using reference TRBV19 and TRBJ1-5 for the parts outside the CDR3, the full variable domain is DGGITQSPKYLFRKEGQNVTLSCEQNLNHDAMYWYRQDPGQGLRLIYYSQIVNDFQKGDIAEGYSVSREKKESFPLTVTSAQKNPTAFYLCASSTNMGGQLSNQPQHFGDGTRLSIL.